This is a list of T cell receptor beta chains from one sample in a study of shared clonotypes between healthy human individuals. Assay used: immunoSEQ multiplex PCR; TCRdb lists only in-frame clones, some missing. The repertoire consists of about 2.5 million clones, with under 95% occurring once and the leading ten covering about 0.41%. The specimen was naive CD4+ T cells from PBMCs. The receptors here all came from a man between 18 and 35 years old in good health. Some clones in this sample may be carry-over from other donors' samples. Both conserved end residues are trimmed from each CDR3.

ASSLLDSPWGNQPQH,TRBJ1-5,TRBV28
ASSELTQREVSDTQY,TRBJ2-3,TRBV4-1
AFRKGTGWGGSGYNEQF,TRBJ2-1,TRBV30
ASSPFTSGVYNEQF,TRBJ2-1,TRBV7-2
ASVTDYSNQPQH,TRBJ1-5,TRBV19
ASTGTGKWSTSPLH,TRBJ1-6,TRBV28
ASSAIQGRPYEQY,TRBJ2-7,TRBV5-1
ATGLAGVDTQY,TRBJ2-3,TRBV10-2
ASSYGRHNEKLF,TRBJ1-4,TRBV6-5
SVASLAGYNEQF,TRBJ2-1,TRBV29-1
ASSSPGLAGVTTGELF,TRBJ2-2,TRBV5-6
ASTQGGVGYNEQF,TRBJ2-1,TRBV11-2
ASSFTLSSNEKLF,TRBJ1-4,TRBV7-6
ASSLRQRDYNEQF,TRBJ2-1,TRBV7-3
ASIRDRVEETQY,TRBJ2-5,TRBV6-1
ASSGRRGTETQY,TRBJ2-5,TRBV2